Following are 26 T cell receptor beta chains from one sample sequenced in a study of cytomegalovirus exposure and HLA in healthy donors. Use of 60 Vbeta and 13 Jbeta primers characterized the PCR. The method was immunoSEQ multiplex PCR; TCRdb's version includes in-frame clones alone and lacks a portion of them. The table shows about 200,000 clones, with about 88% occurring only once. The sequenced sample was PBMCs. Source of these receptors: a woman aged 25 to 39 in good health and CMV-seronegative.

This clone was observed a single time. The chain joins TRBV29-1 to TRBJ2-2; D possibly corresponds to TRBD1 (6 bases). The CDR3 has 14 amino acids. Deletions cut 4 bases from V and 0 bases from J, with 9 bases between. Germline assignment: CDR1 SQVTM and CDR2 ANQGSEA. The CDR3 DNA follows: TGCAGCGTTGTGGGACAATCGAACACCGGGGAGCTGTTTTTT. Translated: CSVVGQSNTGELFF.

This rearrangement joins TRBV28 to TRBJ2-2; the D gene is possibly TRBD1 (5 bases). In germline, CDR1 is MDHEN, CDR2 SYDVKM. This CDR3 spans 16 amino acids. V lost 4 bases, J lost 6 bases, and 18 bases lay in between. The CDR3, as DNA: TGTGCCAGCAGTTCATTGGCAGGGCGGCTTCCCGGGGAGCTGTTTTTT. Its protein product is CASSSLAGRLPGELFF.

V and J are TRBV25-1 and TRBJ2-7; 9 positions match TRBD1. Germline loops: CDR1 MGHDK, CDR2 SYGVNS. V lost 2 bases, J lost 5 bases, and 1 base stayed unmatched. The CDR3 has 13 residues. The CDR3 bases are TGTGCCAGCAGTGAAGGGACAGGGAACGAGCAGTACTTC. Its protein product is CASSEGTGNEQYF.

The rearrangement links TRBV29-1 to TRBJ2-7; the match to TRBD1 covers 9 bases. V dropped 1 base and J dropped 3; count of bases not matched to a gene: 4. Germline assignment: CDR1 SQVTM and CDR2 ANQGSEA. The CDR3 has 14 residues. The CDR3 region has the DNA TGCAGCGTTGAAGGGACAGGGGTAGACTACGAGCAGTACTTC. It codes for CSVEGTGVDYEQYF.

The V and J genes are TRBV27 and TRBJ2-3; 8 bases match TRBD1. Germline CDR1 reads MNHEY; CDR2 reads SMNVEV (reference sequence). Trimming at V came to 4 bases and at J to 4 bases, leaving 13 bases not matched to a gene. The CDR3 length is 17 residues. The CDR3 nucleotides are TGTGCCAGCAGTTCTCCCCACGGGACAGGCGTGGCAGATACGCAGTATTTT. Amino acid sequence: CASSSPHGTGVADTQYF.

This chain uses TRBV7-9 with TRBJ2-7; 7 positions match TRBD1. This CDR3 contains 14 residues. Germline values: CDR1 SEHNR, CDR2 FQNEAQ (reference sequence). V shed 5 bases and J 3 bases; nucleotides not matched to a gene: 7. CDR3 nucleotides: TGTGCCAGCAGCCGGGACAGTGCCCACTACGAGCAGTACTTC. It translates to CASSRDSAHYEQYF.

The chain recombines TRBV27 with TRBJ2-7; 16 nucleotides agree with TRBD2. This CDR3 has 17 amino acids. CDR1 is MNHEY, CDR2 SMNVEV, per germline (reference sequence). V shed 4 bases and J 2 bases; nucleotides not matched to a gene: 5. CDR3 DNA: TGTGCCAGCAGTTCCGGGGGACTAGCGGGAGGGCCCTACGAGCAGTACTTC. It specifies CASSSGGLAGGPYEQYF.

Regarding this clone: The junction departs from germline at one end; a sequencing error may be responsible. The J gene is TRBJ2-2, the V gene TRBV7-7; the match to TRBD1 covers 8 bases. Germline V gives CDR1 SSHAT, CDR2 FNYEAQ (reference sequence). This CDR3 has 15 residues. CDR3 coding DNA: TGTGCTAGCAGCCCCGGGACAGGGAACACCGGGGAGCTGTTTTTT. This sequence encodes CASSPGTGNTGELFF.

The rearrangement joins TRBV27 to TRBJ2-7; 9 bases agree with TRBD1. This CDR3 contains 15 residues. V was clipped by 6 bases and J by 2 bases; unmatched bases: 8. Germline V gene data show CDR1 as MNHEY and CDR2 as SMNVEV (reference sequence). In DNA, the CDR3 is TGTGCCAGCAGATCCGGGACAGGGAATACCTACGAGCAGTACTTC. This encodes CASRSGTGNTYEQYF.

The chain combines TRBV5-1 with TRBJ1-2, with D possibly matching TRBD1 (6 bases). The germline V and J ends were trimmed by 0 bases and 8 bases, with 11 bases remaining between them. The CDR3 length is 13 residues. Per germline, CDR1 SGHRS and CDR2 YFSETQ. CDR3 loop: CASSLGRGKGYTF. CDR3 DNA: TGCGCCAGCAGCTTGGGCAGGGGAAAGGGCTACACCTTC.

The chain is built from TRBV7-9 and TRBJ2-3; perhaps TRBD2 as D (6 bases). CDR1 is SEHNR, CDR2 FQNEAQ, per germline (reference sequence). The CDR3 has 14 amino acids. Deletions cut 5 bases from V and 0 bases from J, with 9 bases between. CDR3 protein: CASSPAGSTDTQYF. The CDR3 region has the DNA TGTGCCAGCAGCCCGGCGGGGAGCACAGATACGCAGTATTTT.

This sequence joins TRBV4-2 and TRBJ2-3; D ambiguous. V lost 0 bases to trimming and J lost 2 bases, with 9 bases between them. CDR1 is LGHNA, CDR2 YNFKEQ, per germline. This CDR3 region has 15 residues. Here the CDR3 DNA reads TGTGCCAGCAGCCAAGAGGCAGGATACACAGATACGCAGTATTTT. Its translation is CASSQEAGYTDTQYF.

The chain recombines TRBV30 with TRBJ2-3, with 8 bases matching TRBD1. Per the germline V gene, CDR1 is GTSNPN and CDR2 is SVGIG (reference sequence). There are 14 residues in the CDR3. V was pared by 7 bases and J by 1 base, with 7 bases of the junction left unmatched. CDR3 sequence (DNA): TGTGCCTCAAACCCGGACAGGGGCACAGATACGCAGTATTTT. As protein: CASNPDRGTDTQYF.

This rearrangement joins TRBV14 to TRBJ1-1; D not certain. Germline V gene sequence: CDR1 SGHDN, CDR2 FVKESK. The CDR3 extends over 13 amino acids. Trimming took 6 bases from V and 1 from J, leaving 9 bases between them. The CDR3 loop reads CASSSSGNTEAFF. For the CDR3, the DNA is TGTGCCAGCAGTAGTAGCGGGAACACTGAAGCTTTCTTT.

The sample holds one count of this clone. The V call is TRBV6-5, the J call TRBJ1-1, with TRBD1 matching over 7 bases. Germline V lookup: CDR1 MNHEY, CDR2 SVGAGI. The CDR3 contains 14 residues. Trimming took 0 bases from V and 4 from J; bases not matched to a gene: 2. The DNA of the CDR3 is TGTGCCAGCAGTTACTCAGGGGGCCGCACTGAAGCTTTCTTT. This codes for CASSYSGGRTEAFF.

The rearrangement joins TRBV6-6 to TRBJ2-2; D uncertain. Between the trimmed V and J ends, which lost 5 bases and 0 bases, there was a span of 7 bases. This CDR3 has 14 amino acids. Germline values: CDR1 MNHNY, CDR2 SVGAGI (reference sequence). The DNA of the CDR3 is TGTGCCAGCAGTAGCGTAACGAACACCGGGGAGCTGTTTTTT. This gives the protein CASSSVTNTGELFF.

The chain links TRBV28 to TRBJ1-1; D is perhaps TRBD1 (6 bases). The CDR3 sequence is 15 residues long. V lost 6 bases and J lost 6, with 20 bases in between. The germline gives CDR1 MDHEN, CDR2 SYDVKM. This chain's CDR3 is CASSRPSRQEAEAFF. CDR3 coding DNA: TGTGCCAGCAGCCGCCCTAGCCGACAGGAGGCTGAAGCTTTCTTT.

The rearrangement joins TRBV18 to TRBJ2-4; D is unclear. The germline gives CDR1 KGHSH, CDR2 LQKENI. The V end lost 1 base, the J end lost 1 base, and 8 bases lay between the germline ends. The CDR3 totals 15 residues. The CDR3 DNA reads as TGTGCCAGCTCACCACGCACCCAGGCCAAAAACATTCAGTACTTC. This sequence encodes CASSPRTQAKNIQYF. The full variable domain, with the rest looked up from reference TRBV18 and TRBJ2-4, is NAGVMQNPRHLVRRRGQEARLRCSPMKGHSHVYWYRQLPEEGLKFMVYLQKENIIDESGMPKERFSAEFPKEGPSILRIQQVVRGDSAAYFCASSPRTQAKNIQYFGAGTRLSVL.

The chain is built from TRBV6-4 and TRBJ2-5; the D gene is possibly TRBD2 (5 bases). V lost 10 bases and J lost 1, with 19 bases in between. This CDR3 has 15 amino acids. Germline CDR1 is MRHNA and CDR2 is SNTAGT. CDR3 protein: CATHPDGLSQETQYF. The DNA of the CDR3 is TGTGCCACTCACCCTGACGGACTTAGCCAAGAGACCCAGTACTTC.

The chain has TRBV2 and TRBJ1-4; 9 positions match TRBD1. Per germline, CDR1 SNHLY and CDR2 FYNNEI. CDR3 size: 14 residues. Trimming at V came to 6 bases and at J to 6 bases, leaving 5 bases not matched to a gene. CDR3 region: CASRGGQGDEKLFF. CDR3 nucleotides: TGTGCCAGCAGGGGGGGACAGGGAGATGAAAAACTGTTTTTT.

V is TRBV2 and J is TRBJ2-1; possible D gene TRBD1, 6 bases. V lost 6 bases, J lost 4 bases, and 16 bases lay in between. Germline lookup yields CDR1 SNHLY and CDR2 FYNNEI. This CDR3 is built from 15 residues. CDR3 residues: CASRTGTIYYNEQFF. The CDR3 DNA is TGTGCCAGCAGGACCGGGACAATCTATTACAATGAGCAGTTCTTC.

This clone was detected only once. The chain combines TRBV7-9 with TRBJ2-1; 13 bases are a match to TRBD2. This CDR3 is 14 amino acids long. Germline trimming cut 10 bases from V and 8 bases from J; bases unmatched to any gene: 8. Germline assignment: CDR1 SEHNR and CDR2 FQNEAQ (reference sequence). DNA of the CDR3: TGTGCCATAAGACGGACTAGCGGGAGCGATGAGCAGTTCTTC. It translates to CAIRRTSGSDEQFF.

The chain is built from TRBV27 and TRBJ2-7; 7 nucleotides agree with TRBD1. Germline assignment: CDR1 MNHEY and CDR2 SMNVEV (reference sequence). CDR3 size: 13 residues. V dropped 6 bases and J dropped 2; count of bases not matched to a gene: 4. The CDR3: CASRPTGAYEQYF. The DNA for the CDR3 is TGTGCCAGCAGGCCCACAGGGGCCTACGAGCAGTACTTC.

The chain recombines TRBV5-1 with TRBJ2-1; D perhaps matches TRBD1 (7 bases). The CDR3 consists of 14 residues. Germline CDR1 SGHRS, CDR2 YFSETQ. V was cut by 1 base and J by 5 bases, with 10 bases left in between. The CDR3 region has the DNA TGCGCCAGCAGCTTGCAGGGGGAGGACAATGAGCAGTTCTTC. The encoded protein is CASSLQGEDNEQFF. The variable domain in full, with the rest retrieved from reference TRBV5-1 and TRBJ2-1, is KAGVTQTPRYLIKTRGQQVTLSCSPISGHRSVSWYQQTPGQGLQFLFEYFSETQRNKGNFPGRFSGRQFSNSRSEMNVSTLELGDSALYLCASSLQGEDNEQFFGPGTRLTVL.

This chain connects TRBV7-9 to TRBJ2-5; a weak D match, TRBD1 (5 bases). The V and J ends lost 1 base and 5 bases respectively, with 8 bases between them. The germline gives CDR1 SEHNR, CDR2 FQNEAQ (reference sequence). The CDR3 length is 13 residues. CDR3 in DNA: TGTGCCAGCAGCTTAGAGGGGTCGGAGACCCAGTACTTC. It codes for CASSLEGSETQYF.

The CDR3 spells CASSEMGGAQHF. As DNA, the CDR3 is TGTGCCAGCAGCGAAATGGGGGGAGCCCAGCATTTT. The rearrangement joins TRBV7-9 to TRBJ1-5; the D gene is possibly TRBD1 (5 bases). Trimming pared 5 bases from V and 11 bases from J, leaving 13 bases between. The CDR3 runs to 12 residues. The germline V gene encodes CDR1 SEHNR and CDR2 FQNEAQ (reference sequence).